The sequence of this TCR beta chain was determined in a study of blood T cells in healthy people across ages. Turning to the study itself: About one barcoded beta molecule per two T cells was captured by template switching. Points from the study as a whole: Long-lived donors carried more naive CD4+ cells and greater diversity than aged donors. As age increased, TCR beta diversity per million T cells fell in a roughly linear fashion.

Through a sample-barcoded 5' primer and a J-beta primer mix, a second PCR was run for about 7 to 12 cycles. MiXCR, applied by TCRdb to the 5' RACE reads, yields one record per CDR3 protein. The table includes over a million distinct CDR3 sequences, approximately 43% detected once. Total RNA, at least 5.5 micrograms per sample, came from PBMCs. Turning to this clonotype: Its antigen remains unknown.

Trimming cost V 5 bases and J 4 bases, with 15 bases left between them. The CDR3 spans 14 residues. Germline CDR1 reads DFQATT; CDR2 reads SNEGSKA (reference sequence). This rearrangement joins TRBV20-1 to TRBJ2-1; the D call may be TRBD1 or TRBD2 (5 bases each). The TCR sequence derives from a woman aged 18-29 years in good health. Material for sequencing was blood. The CDR3 reads CSAPGPNSYNEQFF. Written as DNA, the CDR3 is TGCAGTGCTCCGGGACCGAACTCATACAATGAGCAGTTCTTC.